This is a list of T cell receptor beta chains from one sample in a study of human T cells and chemical hapten exposure. TCRdb fed the RACE reads into MiXCR, producing one record per CDR3 protein. The table lists about 71,000 distinct CDR3 sequences, around 10% of them singletons. The sample here was whole blood, taken in connection with sensitization to the hapten diphenylcyclopropenone (DPC). These receptors all stem from a woman aged 45-60 years with alopecia areata. Some clones in this sample may be carry-over from other donors' samples. The CDR3 runs from the conserved cysteine through the conserved F or W. A D gene is named only where the DNA matches it firmly.

d_gene	v_gene	j_gene	CDR3aa
TRBD1	TRBV5-5	TRBJ1-5	CASSSGQGGISNQPQHF
NA	TRBV28	TRBJ1-5	CATRGQPLSNQPQHF
TRBD1	TRBV24-1	TRBJ1-1	CATSDARQGNTEAFF
NA	TRBV4-3	TRBJ1-4	CASSQAGATNEKLFF
NA	TRBV6-4	TRBJ1-1	CASSDGEFNTEAFF
NA	TRBV11-2	TRBJ2-1	CASSLDNGANEQFF
NA	TRBV11-2	TRBJ2-5	CASSQVTETQYF
TRBD2	TRBV20-1	TRBJ2-1	CSARDPGGRTYNEQFF
NA	TRBV25-1	TRBJ2-1	CASSPGVEQFF
NA	TRBV28	TRBJ1-2	CASRTPGLESYTF
NA	TRBV6-1	TRBJ2-2	CASSEVRDVAGELFF
TRBD1	TRBV28	TRBJ2-4	CASSLGTVLAKNIQYF
TRBD1	TRBV18	TRBJ1-2	CATSDRAGYGYTF
NA	TRBV5-1	TRBJ1-1	CASSRDAMNTEAFF
NA	TRBV13	TRBJ2-7	CASSFSETGSPTYEQYF
TRBD1	TRBV6-6	TRBJ1-2	CASTERGQGNYGYTF
TRBD1	TRBV6-6	TRBJ1-3	CASSPDRGAGNTIYF
TRBD1	TRBV5-6	TRBJ1-5	CASSLAWGQVINQPQHF
NA	TRBV6-6	TRBJ2-5	CASSFESRDGGTQYF
NA	TRBV6-6	TRBJ1-1	CASSYGWTENTEAFF
NA	TRBV4-2	TRBJ1-5	CASSHSRGGGNQPQHF
NA	TRBV4-1	TRBJ2-5	CASSQWSDYQETQYF
NA	TRBV18	TRBJ1-6	CASSPDRNSPLHF
TRBD1	TRBV9	TRBJ2-2	CASSVATGTGGANTGELFF
NA	TRBV12-3/TRBV12-4	TRBJ1-4	CASRNGQNTEKLFF
NA	TRBV10-3	TRBJ2-3	CATIMGGGTDTQYF
NA	TRBV28	TRBJ2-5	CASSSPDYPETQYF
NA	TRBV6-6	TRBJ1-2	CASSSNREDYGYTF
TRBD1	TRBV7-6	TRBJ2-1	CASSFRTGSNEQFF
TRBD2	TRBV11-3	TRBJ2-1	CASSLGGEHEQFF
TRBD1	TRBV6-5	TRBJ1-5	CASSYIADRERRPQHF
TRBD2	TRBV12-3/TRBV12-4	TRBJ2-7	CASRDSGSLYEQYF
NA	TRBV12-3/TRBV12-4	TRBJ2-7	CASSSDSAPHEQYF
NA	TRBV18	TRBJ1-5	CASSGGDQPQHF
TRBD2	TRBV5-1	TRBJ2-1	CASSLWAGSTSAHNEQFF
NA	TRBV4-1	TRBJ1-5	CASSQEVAGAPQPQHF
TRBD1	TRBV4-2	TRBJ1-3	CASSPRTGDGNTIYF
NA	TRBV7-9	TRBJ2-7	CASSSSSSWREQYF
NA	TRBV2	TRBJ1-1	CASRREGTANTEAFF
TRBD2	TRBV28	TRBJ2-2	CASTGGAYANTGELFF
NA	TRBV7-8	TRBJ2-7	CASSLATRMTSLDEQYF
NA	TRBV20-1	TRBJ2-1	CSAVRDPNEQFF